This T cell receptor beta chain was observed in a study of T cell responses to AZD1222 COVID-19 vaccine. As regards this clone: The antigen remains unidentified.

The length of the CDR3 is 15 residues. V was cut by 7 bases and J by 4 bases, with 18 bases left in between. The germline V gene encodes CDR1 LNHDA and CDR2 SQIVND (reference sequence). General study findings and limits: Clonal diversity was possibly underestimated, and white British individuals and females predominated among donors. Spike-specific TCR breadth and depth both grew after two AZD1222 doses.

Profiled with immunoSEQ multiplex PCR; TCRdb holds only in-frame clones, not every one. The sample lists approximately 130,000 clones; 90% to 95% were seen once. This clonotype originated in an adult in good health. The J gene is TRBJ2-3, the V gene TRBV19; D is uncertain. The sample was peripheral blood, taken on day 0 of AZD1222 vaccination. CDR3: CASTKRFDTSDTQYF. DNA for the CDR3: TGTGCCAGTACCAAACGGTTCGACACTTCAGATACGCAGTATTTT. Full variable domain (rest looked up from reference TRBV19 and TRBJ2-3): DGGITQSPKYLFRKEGQNVTLSCEQNLNHDAMYWYRQDPGQGLRLIYYSQIVNDFQKGDIAEGYSVSREKKESFPLTVTSAQKNPTAFYLCASTKRFDTSDTQYFGPGTRLTVL.